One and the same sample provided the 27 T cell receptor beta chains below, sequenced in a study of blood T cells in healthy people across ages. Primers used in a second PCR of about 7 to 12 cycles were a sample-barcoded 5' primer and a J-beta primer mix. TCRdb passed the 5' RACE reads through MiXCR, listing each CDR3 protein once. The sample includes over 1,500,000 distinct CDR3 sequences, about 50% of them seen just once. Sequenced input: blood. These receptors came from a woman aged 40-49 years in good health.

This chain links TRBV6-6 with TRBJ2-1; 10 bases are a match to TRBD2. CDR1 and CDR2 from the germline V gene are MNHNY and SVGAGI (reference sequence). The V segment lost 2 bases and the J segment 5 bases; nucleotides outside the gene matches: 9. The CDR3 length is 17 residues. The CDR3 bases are TGTGCCAGCAGTTACGGAGCGGGGGGGCCCTTGGACAATGAGCAGTTCTTC. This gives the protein CASSYGAGGPLDNEQFF.

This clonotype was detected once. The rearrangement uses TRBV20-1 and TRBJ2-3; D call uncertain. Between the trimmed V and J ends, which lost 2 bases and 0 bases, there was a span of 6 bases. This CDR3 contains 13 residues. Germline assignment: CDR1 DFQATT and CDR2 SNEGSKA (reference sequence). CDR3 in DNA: TGCAGTGCTAGATCCTCTAGCACAGATACGCAGTATTTT. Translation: CSARSSSTDTQYF.

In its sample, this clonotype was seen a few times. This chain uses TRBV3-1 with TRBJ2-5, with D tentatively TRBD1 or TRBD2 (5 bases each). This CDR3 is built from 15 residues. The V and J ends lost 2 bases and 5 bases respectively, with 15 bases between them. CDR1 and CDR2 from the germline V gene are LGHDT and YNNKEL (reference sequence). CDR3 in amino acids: CASSQSLGPEETQYF. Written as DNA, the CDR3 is TGTGCCAGCAGCCAAAGCTTGGGACCCGAGGAGACCCAGTACTTC.

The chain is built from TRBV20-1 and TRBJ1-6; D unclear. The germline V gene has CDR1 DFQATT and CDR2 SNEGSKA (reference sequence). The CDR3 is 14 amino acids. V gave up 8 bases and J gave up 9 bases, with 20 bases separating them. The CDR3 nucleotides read TGCAGTTCTTCCGGCCCCACGGGATTTTCACCCCTCCACTTT. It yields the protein CSSSGPTGFSPLHF.

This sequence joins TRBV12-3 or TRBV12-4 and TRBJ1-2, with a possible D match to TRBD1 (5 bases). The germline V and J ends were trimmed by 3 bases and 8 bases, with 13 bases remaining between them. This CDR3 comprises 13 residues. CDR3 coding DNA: TGTGCCAGCAGTTTTGGAGGGGTGGAAGGCTACACCTTC. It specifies CASSFGGVEGYTF.

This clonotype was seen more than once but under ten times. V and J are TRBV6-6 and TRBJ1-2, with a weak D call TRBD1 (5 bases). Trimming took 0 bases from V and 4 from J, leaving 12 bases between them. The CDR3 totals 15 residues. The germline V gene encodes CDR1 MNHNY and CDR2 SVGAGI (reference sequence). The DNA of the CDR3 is TGTGCCAGCAGTTACTCGGGACCGCGCGGCTATGGCTACACCTTC. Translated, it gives CASSYSGPRGYGYTF.

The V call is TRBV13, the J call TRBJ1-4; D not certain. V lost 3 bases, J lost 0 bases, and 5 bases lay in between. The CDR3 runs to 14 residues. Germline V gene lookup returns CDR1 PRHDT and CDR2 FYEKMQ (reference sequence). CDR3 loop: CASSFQPTNEKLFF. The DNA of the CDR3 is TGTGCCAGCAGCTTCCAACCAACTAATGAAAAACTGTTTTTT.

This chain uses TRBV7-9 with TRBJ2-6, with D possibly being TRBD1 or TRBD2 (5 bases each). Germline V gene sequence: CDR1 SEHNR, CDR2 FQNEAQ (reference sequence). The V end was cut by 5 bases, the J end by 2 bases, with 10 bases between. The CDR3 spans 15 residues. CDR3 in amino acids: CASSVGDPGANVLTF. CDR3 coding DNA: TGTGCCAGCAGCGTAGGGGACCCTGGGGCCAACGTCCTGACTTTC. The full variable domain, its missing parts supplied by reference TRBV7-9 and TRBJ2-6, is DTGVSQNPRHKITKRGQNVTFRCDPISEHNRLYWYRQTLGQGPEFLTYFQNEAQLEKSRLLSDRFSAERPKGSFSTLEIQRTEQGDSAMYLCASSVGDPGANVLTFGAGSRLTVL.

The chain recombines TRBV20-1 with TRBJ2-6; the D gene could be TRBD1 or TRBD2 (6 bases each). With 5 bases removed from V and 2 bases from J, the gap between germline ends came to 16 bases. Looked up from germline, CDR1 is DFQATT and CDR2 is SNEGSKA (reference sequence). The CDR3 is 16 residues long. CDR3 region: CSAEQGRGAGANVLTF. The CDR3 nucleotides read TGCAGTGCTGAACAGGGCCGCGGGGCTGGGGCCAACGTCCTGACTTTC.

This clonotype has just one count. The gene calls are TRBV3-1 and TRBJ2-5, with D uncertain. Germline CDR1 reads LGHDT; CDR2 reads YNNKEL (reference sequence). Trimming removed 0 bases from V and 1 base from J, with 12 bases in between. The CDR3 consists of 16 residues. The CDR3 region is CASSQDSLGLQETQYF. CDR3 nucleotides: TGTGCCAGCAGCCAAGATTCATTGGGCCTCCAAGAGACCCAGTACTTC.

CDR3 in amino acids: CASMGRSGANVLTF. CDR3 in DNA: TGTGCCAGCATGGGCCGCTCTGGGGCCAACGTCCTGACTTTC. The chain carries TRBV28 and TRBJ2-6; D uncertain. CDR3 length equals 14 residues. The V gene's germline CDR1 is MDHEN and CDR2 SYDVKM. V was clipped by 7 bases and J by 0 bases, with 7 bases between them.

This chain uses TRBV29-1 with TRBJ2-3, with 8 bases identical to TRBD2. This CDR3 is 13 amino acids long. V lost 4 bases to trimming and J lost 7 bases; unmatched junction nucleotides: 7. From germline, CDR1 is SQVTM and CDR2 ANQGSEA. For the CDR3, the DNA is TGCAGCGTTGTCGGCGGGGGGATATATACGCAGTATTTT. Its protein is CSVVGGGIYTQYF.

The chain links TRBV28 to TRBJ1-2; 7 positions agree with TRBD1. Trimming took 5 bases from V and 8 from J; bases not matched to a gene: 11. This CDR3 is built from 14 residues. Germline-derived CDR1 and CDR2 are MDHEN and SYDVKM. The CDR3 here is CASSPRQGGDGYTF. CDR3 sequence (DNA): TGTGCCAGCAGTCCCCGACAGGGCGGGGACGGCTACACCTTC.

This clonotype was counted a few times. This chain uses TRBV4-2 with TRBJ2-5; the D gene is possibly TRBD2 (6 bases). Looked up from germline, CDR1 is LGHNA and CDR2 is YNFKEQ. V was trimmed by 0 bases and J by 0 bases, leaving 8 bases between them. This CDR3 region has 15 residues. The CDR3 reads CASSQDRDYQETQYF. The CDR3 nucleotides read TGTGCCAGCAGCCAAGATCGGGACTACCAAGAGACCCAGTACTTC.

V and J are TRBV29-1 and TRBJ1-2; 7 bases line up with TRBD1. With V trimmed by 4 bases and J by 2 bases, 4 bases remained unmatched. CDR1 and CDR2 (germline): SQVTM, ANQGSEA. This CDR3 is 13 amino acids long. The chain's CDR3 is CSVVEQGNYGYTF. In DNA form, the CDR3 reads TGCAGCGTTGTTGAACAGGGGAACTATGGCTACACCTTC.

The CDR3 DNA is TGCAGCGTTGATAAGGGGGACATTCAGTACTTC. This encodes CSVDKGDIQYF. The rearrangement uses TRBV29-1 and TRBJ2-5, with a weak D call TRBD1 (6 bases). The J call could be wrong; TRBJ2-4 is a better fit for the DNA end. The CDR3 sequence is 11 residues long. Germline V gives CDR1 SQVTM, CDR2 ANQGSEA.

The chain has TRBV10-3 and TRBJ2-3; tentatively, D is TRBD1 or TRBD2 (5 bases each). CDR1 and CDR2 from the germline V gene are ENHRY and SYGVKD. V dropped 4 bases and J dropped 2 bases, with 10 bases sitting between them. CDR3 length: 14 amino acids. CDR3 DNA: TGTGCCATCAGTGCGGGGCCACCCACAGATACGCAGTATTTT. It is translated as CAISAGPPTDTQYF.

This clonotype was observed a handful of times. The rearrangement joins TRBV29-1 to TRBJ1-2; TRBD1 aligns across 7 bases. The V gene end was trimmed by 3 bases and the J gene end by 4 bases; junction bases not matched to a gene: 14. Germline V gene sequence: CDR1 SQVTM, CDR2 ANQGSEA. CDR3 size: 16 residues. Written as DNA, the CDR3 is TGCAGCGTTGATTCCCTTGCCGGGACAGCAAGCTATGGCTACACCTTC. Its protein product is CSVDSLAGTASYGYTF.

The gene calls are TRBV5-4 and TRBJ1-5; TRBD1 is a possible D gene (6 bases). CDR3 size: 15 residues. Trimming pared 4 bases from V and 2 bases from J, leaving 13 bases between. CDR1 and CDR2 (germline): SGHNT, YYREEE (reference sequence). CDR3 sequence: CASSSWGAGNQPQHF. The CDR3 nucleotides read TGTGCCAGCAGCAGCTGGGGGGCGGGCAATCAGCCCCAGCATTTT.

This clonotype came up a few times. The CDR3 here is CASSRPPGLAGETQYF. DNA of the CDR3: TGTGCCAGCAGCCGACCACCCGGACTAGCGGGAGAGACCCAGTACTTC. The chain combines TRBV7-2 with TRBJ2-5; 11 positions match TRBD2. The CDR3 has 16 residues. Trimming removed 5 bases from V and 4 bases from J; junction bases left unmatched: 9. The germline CDR1 and CDR2 sequences are SGHTA and FQGNSA.

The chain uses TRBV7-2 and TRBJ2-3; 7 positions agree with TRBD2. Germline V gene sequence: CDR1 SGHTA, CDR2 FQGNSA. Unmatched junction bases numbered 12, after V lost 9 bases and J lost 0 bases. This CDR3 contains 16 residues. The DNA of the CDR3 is TGTGCCAGTAGCCTAACTAGCGTTCTAAGCACAGATACGCAGTATTTT. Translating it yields CASSLTSVLSTDTQYF.

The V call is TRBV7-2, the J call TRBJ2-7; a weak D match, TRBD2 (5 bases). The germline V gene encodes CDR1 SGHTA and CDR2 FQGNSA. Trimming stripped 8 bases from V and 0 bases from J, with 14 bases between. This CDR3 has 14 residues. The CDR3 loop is CASQLTGSSYEQYF. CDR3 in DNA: TGTGCCAGCCAACTCACGGGGAGCTCCTACGAGCAGTACTTC. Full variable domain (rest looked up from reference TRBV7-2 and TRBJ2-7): GAGVSQSPSNKVTEKGKDVELRCDPISGHTALYWYRQSLGQGLEFLIYFQGNSAPDKSGLPSDRFSAERTGGSVSTLTIQRTQQEDSAVYLCASQLTGSSYEQYFGPGTRLTVT.

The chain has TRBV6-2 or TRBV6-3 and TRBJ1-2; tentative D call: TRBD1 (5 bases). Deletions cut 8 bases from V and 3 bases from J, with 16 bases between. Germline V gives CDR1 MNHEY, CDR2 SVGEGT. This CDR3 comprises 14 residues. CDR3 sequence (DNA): TGTGCCAGCCTTACAGACGGACACCACTATGGCTACACCTTC. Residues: CASLTDGHHYGYTF.

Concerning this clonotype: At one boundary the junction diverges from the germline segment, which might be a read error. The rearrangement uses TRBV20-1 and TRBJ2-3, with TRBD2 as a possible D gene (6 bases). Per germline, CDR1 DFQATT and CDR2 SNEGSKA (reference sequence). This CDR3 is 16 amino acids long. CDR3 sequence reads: CSARVDSGIFTETQYF. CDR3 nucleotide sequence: TGCAGTGCTAGAGTCGATAGCGGAATTTTCACAGAGACGCAGTATTTT.

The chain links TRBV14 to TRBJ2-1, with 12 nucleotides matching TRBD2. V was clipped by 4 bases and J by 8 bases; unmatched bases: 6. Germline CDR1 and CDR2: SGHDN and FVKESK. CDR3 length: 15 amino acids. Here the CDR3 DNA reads TGTGCCAGCAGCCTCGGACTAGCGGGAACTTATGAGCAGTTCTTC. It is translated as CASSLGLAGTYEQFF.

The CDR3, as DNA: TGTGCCAGCAGTCTAGGGACCGAACCGTCGGGGGAAAAACTGTTTTTT. Translated: CASSLGTEPSGEKLFF. The gene calls are TRBV27 and TRBJ1-4, with D possibly being TRBD1 (5 bases). The CDR3 has 16 amino acids. Trimming pared 5 bases from V and 8 bases from J, leaving 21 bases between. Germline V gene data show CDR1 as MNHEY and CDR2 as SMNVEV (reference sequence).

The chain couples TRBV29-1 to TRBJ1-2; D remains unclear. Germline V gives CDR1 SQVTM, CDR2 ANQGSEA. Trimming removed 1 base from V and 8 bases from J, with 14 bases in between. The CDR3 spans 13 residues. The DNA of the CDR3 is TGCAGCGTTGAAGCGCCAGGCGCTGGGGGCTACACCTTC. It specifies CSVEAPGAGGYTF.